This passage covers 6 T cell receptor beta chains from one sample sequenced in a study of cytomegalovirus exposure and HLA in healthy donors. The PCR made use of 60 Vbeta and 13 Jbeta primers. Libraries were prepared by immunoSEQ multiplex PCR; TCRdb keeps only in-frame clonotypes and omits some of them. The sample has about 130,000 clones, around 77% seen once; the top ten hold 2%. The sample taken for sequencing was PBMCs. The receptors derive from a man aged 30-40 years in good health and CMV-seronegative.

This chain connects TRBV10-3 to TRBJ2-2; D gene uncertain. CDR3 length: 15 residues. In germline, CDR1 is ENHRY, CDR2 SYGVKD. V was shortened by 4 bases and J by 0 bases, with 9 bases between the two germline ends. CDR3 sequence reads: CAISVPRANTGELFF. DNA of the CDR3: TGTGCCATCAGTGTTCCCCGAGCGAACACCGGGGAGCTGTTTTTT.

There are a few counts of this clone. The CDR3 loop reads CASGLGLIYEQYF. CDR3 nucleotides: TGTGCTAGTGGTTTGGGACTGATCTACGAGCAGTACTTC. This sequence joins TRBV12-5 and TRBJ2-7; D gene ambiguous. V was pared by 1 base and J by 3 bases, with 7 bases between. CDR3 length equals 13 residues. CDR1 is LGHNT and CDR2 is FRNRAP in the germline V gene. The full variable domain, rest sourced from reference TRBV12-5 and TRBJ2-7, is DARVTQTPRHKVTEMGQEVTMRCQPILGHNTVFWYRQTMMQGLELLAYFRNRAPLDDSGMPKDRFSAEMPDATLATLKIQPSEPRDSAVYFCASGLGLIYEQYFGPGTRLTVT.

The V gene is TRBV4-1, the J gene TRBJ1-1, with D possibly matching TRBD1 (5 bases). The V gene lost 1 base and the J gene lost 0 bases, with 24 bases spanning the gap. CDR3 length equals 20 residues. Germline CDR1 reads MGHRA; CDR2 reads YSYEKL. The DNA of the CDR3 is TGCGCCAGCAGCCAAGGGCCCGGGACTCCTCAGGTTAAAATGAACACTGAAGCTTTCTTT. It translates to CASSQGPGTPQVKMNTEAFF.

The rearrangement links TRBV9 to TRBJ1-4, with 9 bases identical to TRBD1. This CDR3 comprises 14 residues. Germline V gene sequence: CDR1 SGDLS, CDR2 YYNGEE. V was pared by 4 bases and J by 7 bases, with 5 bases of the junction left unmatched. The CDR3 loop reads CASSSGQGGEKLFF. Written as DNA, the CDR3 is TGTGCCAGCAGCTCGGGACAGGGCGGTGAAAAACTGTTTTTT.

CDR3 in amino acids: CATSSPRGLEPRTDTQYF. CDR3 DNA: TGTGCCACCAGCAGCCCTAGGGGACTTGAGCCTCGCACAGATACGCAGTATTTT. J is TRBJ2-3 and V is TRBV15; D perhaps matches TRBD2 (6 bases). This CDR3 region has 18 residues. Germline CDR1 and CDR2: LNHNV and YYDKDF (reference sequence). V gave up 3 bases and J gave up 1 base, with 20 bases separating them.

The chain's CDR3 is CASSERTGQDEAFF. CDR3 in DNA: TGTGCCAGCAGTGAACGGACAGGGCAGGATGAAGCTTTCTTT. This rearrangement joins TRBV2 to TRBJ1-1, with 8 bases matching TRBD1. The CDR3 extends over 14 amino acids. CDR1 and CDR2 from the germline V gene are SNHLY and FYNNEI. The trim removed 2 bases at V and 7 bases at J, leaving 6 bases unmatched.